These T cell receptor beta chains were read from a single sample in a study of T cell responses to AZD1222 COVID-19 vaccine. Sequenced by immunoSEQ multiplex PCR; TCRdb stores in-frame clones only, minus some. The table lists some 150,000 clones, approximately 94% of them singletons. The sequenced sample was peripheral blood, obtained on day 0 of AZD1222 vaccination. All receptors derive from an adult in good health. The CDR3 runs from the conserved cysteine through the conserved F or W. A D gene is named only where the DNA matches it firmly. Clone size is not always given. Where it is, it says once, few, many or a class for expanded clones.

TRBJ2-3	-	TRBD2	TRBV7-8	CASSFPWRVAGGRSTDTQYF	TGTGCCAGCAGCTTCCCGTGGCGAGTAGCGGGAGGACGTAGCACAGATACGCAGTATTTT
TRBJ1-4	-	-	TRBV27	CASSLSREATNEKLFF	TGTGCCAGCAGTTTATCGCGGGAAGCGACTAATGAAAAACTGTTTTTT
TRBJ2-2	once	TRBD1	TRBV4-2	CASSQDKRLDRPTGELFF	TGTGCCAGCAGCCAAGATAAGCGATTGGACAGGCCCACCGGGGAGCTGTTTTTT
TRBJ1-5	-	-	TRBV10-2	CASSVSGGSGQPQHF	TGCGCCAGCAGTGTATCCGGGGGGTCCGGTCAGCCCCAGCATTTT
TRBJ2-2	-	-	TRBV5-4	CASSYGPTEANTGELFF	TGTGCCAGCAGCTATGGTCCTACGGAGGCGAACACCGGGGAGCTGTTTTTT
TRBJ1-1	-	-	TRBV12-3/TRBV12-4	CASSPFGTEAFF	TGTGCCAGCAGCCCCTTCGGTACTGAAGCTTTCTTT
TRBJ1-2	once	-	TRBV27	CASSLSPGFYGYTF	TGTGCCAGCAGTTTATCACCAGGGTTCTATGGCTACACCTTC
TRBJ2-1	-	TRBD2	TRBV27	CASSLSAGGYNEQFF	TGTGCCAGCAGTTTAAGCGCGGGAGGATACAATGAGCAGTTCTTC
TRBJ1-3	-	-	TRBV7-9	CASSPTGNTIYF	TGTGCCAGCAGCCCGACTGGAAACACCATATATTTT
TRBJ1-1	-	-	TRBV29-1	CSVERKGEKAFF	TGCAGCGTCGAGCGAAAGGGTGAGAAAGCTTTCTTT
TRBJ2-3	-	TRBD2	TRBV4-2	CASSQDGSLAGGRGTDTQYF	TGTGCCAGCAGCCAAGATGGTTCGCTAGCGGGAGGGAGGGGCACAGATACGCAGTATTTT
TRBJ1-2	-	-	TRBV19	CASSPRAWSGYTF	TGTGCCAGTAGCCCCCGGGCATGGAGTGGCTACACCTTC
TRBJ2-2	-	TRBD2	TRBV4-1	CASSLSGASGAANTGELFF	TGCGCCAGCAGCCTGTCCGGGGCTAGCGGGGCCGCGAACACCGGGGAGCTGTTTTTT
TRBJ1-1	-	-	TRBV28	CASSSTGFDTEAFF	TGTGCCAGCAGTTCCACAGGGTTTGACACTGAAGCTTTCTTT
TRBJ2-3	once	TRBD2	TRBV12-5	CASGRTSGMGDTQYF	TGTGCTAGTGGTCGGACTAGCGGGATGGGAGATACGCAGTATTTT
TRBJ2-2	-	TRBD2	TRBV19	CASSPSGANTGELFF	TGTGCCAGTAGTCCTAGCGGCGCGAACACCGGGGAGCTGTTTTTT
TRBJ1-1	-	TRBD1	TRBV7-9	CASSEPQGRNTEAFF	TGTGCCAGCAGCGAGCCACAGGGGCGGAACACTGAAGCTTTCTTT
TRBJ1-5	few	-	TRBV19	CASRLDRSSNQPQHF	TGTGCCAGTAGACTCGACAGAAGTAGCAATCAGCCCCAGCATTTT